This T cell receptor beta chain was profiled in a study of regulatory T cells in long-lasting Graves disease. This clonotype was recorded many times. Its antigen is not known. Study outcomes and limitations: Comparison showed that persistent patients shared more public clonotypes (about 2,600) than new patients (966). Compared with new cases, persistent Graves' patients showed reduced TCR diversity. Persistent disease favored TRBV28, TRBJ1-2 and TRBJ2-5.

The germline gives CDR1 SGHNT, CDR2 YYREEE (reference sequence). V was trimmed by 1 base and J by 3 bases, leaving 12 bases between them. The CDR3 totals 15 residues. Described time point: newly diagnosed GD, antithyroid drugs for less than 3 months. RNA from PBMCs was the source of the TCR library. Graves' disease diagnoses followed American Thyroid Association guidelines. Sequencing libraries for TCR beta were prepared with iRepertoire HTBI primers and Arm-PCR of CDR3 regions. TCRdb reprocessed the multiplex PCR reads via MiXCR and lists one record per CDR3 protein. The sample lists hundreds of thousands of distinct CDR3 sequences, roughly 16% occurring once.

This clonotype was sampled from a female donor with Graves disease. The rearrangement joins TRBV5-4 to TRBJ2-3; possible D gene TRBD2, 6 bases. The sample here was peripheral blood mononuclear cells (PBMCs), taken at new diagnosis, from a patient treated with antithyroid drugs. For the CDR3, the DNA is TGTGCCAGCAGCTTGATGGCGGGGACTACAGATACGCAGTATTTT. Protein product: CASSLMAGTTDTQYF. The whole variable domain, remainder taken from reference TRBV5-4 and TRBJ2-3, is ETGVTQSPTHLIKTRGQQVTLRCSSQSGHNTVSWYQQALGQGPQFIFQYYREEENGRGNFPPRFSGLQFPNYSSELNVNALELDDSALYLCASSLMAGTTDTQYFGPGTRLTVL.